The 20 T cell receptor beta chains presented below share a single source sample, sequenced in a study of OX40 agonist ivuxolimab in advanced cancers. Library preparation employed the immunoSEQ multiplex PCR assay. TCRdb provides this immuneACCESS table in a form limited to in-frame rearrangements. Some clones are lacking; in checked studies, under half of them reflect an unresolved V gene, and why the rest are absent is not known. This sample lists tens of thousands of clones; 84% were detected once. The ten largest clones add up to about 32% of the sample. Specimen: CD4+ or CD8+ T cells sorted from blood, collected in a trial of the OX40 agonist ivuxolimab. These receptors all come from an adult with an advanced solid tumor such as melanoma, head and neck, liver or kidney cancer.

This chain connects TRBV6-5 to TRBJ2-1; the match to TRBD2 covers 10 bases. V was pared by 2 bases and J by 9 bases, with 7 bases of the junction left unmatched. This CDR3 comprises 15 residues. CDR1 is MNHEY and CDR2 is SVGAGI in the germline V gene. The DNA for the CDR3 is TGTGCCAGCAGTTACGGAGCGGGAGGGCCGAGTGAGCAGTTCTTC. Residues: CASSYGAGGPSEQFF.

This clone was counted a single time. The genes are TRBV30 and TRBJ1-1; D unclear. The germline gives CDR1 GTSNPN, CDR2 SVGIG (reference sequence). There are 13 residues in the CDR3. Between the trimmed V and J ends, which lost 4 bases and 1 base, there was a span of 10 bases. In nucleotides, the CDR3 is TGTGCCTGGACAATACAGCAGAACACTGAAGCTTTCTTT. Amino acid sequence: CAWTIQQNTEAFF.

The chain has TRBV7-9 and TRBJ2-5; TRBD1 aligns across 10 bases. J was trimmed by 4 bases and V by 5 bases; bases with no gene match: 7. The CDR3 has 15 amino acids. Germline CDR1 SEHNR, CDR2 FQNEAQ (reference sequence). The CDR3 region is CASSPGQGFGETQYF. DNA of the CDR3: TGTGCCAGCAGCCCGGGACAGGGGTTTGGAGAGACCCAGTACTTC. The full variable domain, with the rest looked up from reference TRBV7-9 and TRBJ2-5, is DTGVSQNPRHKITKRGQNVTFRCDPISEHNRLYWYRQTLGQGPEFLTYFQNEAQLEKSRLLSDRFSAERPKGSFSTLEIQRTEQGDSAMYLCASSPGQGFGETQYFGPGTRLLVL.

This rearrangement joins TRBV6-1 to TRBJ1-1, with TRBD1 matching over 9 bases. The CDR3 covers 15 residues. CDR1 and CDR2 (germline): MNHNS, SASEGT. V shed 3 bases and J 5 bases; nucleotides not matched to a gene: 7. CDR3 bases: TGTGCCAGCAGTGAGTTACAGGGGGCGAGGACTGAAGCTTTCTTT. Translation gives CASSELQGARTEAFF.

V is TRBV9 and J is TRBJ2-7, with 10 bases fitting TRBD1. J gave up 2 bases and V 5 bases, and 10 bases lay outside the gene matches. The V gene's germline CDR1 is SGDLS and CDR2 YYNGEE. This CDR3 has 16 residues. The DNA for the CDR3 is TGTGCCAGCAGTAAAACAGGCGGGACAGGGGCCTACGAGCAGTACTTC. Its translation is CASSKTGGTGAYEQYF. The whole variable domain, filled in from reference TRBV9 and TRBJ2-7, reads DSGVTQTPKHLITATGQRVTLRCSPRSGDLSVYWYQQSLDQGLQFLIQYYNGEERAKGNILERFSAQQFPDLHSELNLSSLELGDSALYFCASSKTGGTGAYEQYFGPGTRLTVT.

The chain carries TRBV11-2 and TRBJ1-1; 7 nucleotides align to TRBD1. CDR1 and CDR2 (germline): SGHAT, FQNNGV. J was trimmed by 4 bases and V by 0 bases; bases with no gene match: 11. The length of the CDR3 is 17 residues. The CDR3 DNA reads TGTGCCAGCAGCTTAGATTGGGCCCTACAGGGGAGCACTGAAGCTTTCTTT. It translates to CASSLDWALQGSTEAFF.

CDR3 in DNA: TGTGCCAGCAGAAAGGGACAGCTTAACACCGGGGAGCTGTTTTTT. Its translation is CASRKGQLNTGELFF. The chain recombines TRBV6-5 with TRBJ2-2; 7 nucleotides agree with TRBD1. The length of the CDR3 is 15 residues. Germline values: CDR1 MNHEY, CDR2 SVGAGI. V gave up 6 bases and J gave up 2 bases; unmatched junction bases: 6.

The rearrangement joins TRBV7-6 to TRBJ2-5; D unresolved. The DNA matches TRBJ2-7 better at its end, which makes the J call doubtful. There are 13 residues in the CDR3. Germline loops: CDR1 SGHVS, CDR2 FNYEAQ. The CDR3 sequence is CASSLADSYEQYF. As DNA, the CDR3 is TGTGCCAGCAGCTTAGCGGATTCCTACGAGCAGTACTTC.

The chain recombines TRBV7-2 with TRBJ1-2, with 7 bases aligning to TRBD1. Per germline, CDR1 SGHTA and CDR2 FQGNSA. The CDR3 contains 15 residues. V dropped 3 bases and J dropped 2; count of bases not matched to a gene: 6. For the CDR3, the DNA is TGTGCCAGCAGCTTTAGGGGGCGAGGGAACTATGGCTACACCTTC. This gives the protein CASSFRGRGNYGYTF.

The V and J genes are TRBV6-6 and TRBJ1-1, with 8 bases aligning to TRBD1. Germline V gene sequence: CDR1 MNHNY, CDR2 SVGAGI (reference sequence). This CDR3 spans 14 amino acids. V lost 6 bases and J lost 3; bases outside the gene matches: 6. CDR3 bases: TGTGCCAGCAGGTCCCCGACAGGGGACACTGAAGCTTTCTTT. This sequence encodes CASRSPTGDTEAFF.

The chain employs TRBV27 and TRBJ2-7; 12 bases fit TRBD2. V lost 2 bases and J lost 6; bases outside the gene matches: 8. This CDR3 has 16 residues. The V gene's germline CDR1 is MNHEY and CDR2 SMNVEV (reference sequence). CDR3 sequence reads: CASSLPGTSGRPEQYF. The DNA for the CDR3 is TGTGCCAGCAGTTTACCTGGGACTAGCGGGCGACCCGAGCAGTACTTC.

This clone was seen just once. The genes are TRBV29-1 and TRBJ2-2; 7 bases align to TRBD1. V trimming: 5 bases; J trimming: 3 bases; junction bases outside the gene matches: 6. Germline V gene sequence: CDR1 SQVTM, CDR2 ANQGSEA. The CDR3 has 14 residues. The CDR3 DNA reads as TGCAGCGTTTCTTCGGACAGGTACACCGGGGAGCTGTTTTTT. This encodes CSVSSDRYTGELFF.

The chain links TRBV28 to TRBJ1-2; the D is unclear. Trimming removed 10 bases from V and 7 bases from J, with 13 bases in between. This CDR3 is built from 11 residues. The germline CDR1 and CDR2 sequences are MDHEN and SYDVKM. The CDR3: CATHQLGGYTF. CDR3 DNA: TGTGCCACCCATCAACTGGGTGGCTACACCTTC.

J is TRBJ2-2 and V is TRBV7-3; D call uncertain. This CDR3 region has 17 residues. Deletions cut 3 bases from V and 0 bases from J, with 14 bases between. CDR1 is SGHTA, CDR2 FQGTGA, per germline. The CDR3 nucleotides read TGTGCCAGCAGCTTGGATGGCAGTGCCCCGAACACCGGGGAGCTGTTTTTT. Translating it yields CASSLDGSAPNTGELFF.

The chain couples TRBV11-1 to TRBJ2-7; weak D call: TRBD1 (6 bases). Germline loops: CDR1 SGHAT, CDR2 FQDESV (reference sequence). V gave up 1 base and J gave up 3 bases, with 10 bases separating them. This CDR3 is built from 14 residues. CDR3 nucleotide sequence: TGTGCCAGCAGCTTAGTGACAGGTGACTACGAGCAGTACTTC. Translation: CASSLVTGDYEQYF.

The CDR3 sequence: CASSERRNYGYTF. The CDR3 DNA follows: TGTGCCAGCAGTGAACGGAGGAACTATGGCTACACCTTC. The V and J genes are TRBV6-5 and TRBJ1-2; no reliable D call. Germline V gene lookup returns CDR1 MNHEY and CDR2 SVGAGI. The V end was cut by 5 bases, the J end by 2 bases, with 9 bases between. CDR3 length: 13 residues.

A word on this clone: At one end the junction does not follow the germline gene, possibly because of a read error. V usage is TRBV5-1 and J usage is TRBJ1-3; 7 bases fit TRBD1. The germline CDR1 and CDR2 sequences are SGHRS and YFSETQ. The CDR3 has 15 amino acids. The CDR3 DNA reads TGCGCCAGCAGCTTGGGAGGGGGCTCTGGAAACACCACATATTTT. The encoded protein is CASSLGGGSGNTTYF.

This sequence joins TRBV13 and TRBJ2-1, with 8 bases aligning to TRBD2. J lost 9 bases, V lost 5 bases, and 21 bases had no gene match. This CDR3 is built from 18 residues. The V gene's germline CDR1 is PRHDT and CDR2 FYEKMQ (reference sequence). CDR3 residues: CASSPPPRGAREVVEQFF. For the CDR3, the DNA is TGTGCCAGCAGCCCCCCCCCACGCGGTGCGCGGGAGGTTGTTGAGCAGTTCTTC.

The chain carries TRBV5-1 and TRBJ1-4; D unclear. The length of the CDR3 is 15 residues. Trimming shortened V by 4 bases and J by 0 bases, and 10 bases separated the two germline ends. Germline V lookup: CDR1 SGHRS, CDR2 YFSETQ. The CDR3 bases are TGCGCCAGCAGCCCCCAAACAGCAACTAATGAAAAACTGTTTTTT. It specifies CASSPQTATNEKLFF. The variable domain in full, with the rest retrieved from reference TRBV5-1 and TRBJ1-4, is KAGVTQTPRYLIKTRGQQVTLSCSPISGHRSVSWYQQTPGQGLQFLFEYFSETQRNKGNFPGRFSGRQFSNSRSEMNVSTLELGDSALYLCASSPQTATNEKLFFGSGTQLSVL.

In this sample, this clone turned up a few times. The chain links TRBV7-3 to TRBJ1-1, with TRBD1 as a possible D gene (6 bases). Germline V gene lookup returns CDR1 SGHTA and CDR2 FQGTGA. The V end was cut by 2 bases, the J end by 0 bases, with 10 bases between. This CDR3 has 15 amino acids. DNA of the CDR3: TGTGCCAGCAGCTTAGGACAGCTAATGAACACTGAAGCTTTCTTT. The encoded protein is CASSLGQLMNTEAFF.